A single sample gave rise to the 31 T cell receptor beta chains below, sequenced in a study of cytomegalovirus exposure and HLA in healthy donors. Measured with immunoSEQ multiplex PCR; TCRdb has only the in-frame clones, and not every one. The sample carries approximately 100,000 clones, roughly 87% recorded once. Sequencing was carried out using PBMCs. These receptors originate from a man younger than 35 in good health and CMV-seropositive.

This chain links TRBV11-2 with TRBJ1-5, with D hard to call. Germline loops: CDR1 SGHAT, CDR2 FQNNGV. The CDR3 length is 18 residues. Trimming left V 5 bases short and J 0 bases short, with 20 bases between. CDR3 DNA: TGTGCCAGCAGCGTCACCCTGCAGGTCCTGGGTAGCAATCAGCCCCAGCATTTT. Protein: CASSVTLQVLGSNQPQHF. The variable domain in full, with the rest retrieved from reference TRBV11-2 and TRBJ1-5, is EAGVAQSPRYKIIEKRQSVAFWCNPISGHATLYWYQQILGQGPKLLIQFQNNGVVDDSQLPKDRFSAERLKGVDSTLKIQPAKLEDSAVYLCASSVTLQVLGSNQPQHFGDGTRLSIL.

This clone is a singleton in its sample. The gene calls are TRBV7-2 and TRBJ2-5, with 12 bases lining up with TRBD2. V gave up 3 bases and J gave up 4 bases; unmatched junction bases: 3. CDR1 is SGHTA, CDR2 FQGNSA, per germline. The CDR3 is made up of 15 amino acids. CDR3 residues: CASSFPSGGVETQYF. Here the CDR3 DNA reads TGTGCCAGCAGCTTTCCTAGCGGGGGGGTAGAGACCCAGTACTTC.

The chain carries TRBV27 and TRBJ2-3; D not resolved. Germline V gene data show CDR1 as MNHEY and CDR2 as SMNVEV (reference sequence). V shed 5 bases and J shed 1 base, with 7 bases lying between them. CDR3 size: 13 residues. This CDR3 reads CASSPRRTDTQYF. DNA of the CDR3: TGTGCCAGCAGTCCCCGTCGCACAGATACGCAGTATTTT.

This rearrangement joins TRBV11-3 to TRBJ2-7, with 9 bases identical to TRBD2. Germline lookup yields CDR1 SGHNT and CDR2 YENEEA. The CDR3 runs 15 residues. With V trimmed by 5 bases and J by 2 bases, 7 bases remained unmatched. CDR3 amino acids: CASSPVSGSPYEQYF. The CDR3 DNA reads TGTGCCAGCAGCCCTGTTAGCGGGAGCCCCTACGAGCAGTACTTC.

The gene calls are TRBV4-1 and TRBJ1-2, with a weak D call TRBD1 (5 bases). The CDR3 is 15 amino acids. V lost 3 bases, J lost 4 bases, and 15 bases lay in between. Germline CDR1 and CDR2: MGHRA and YSYEKL. CDR3 residues: CASSHEAGVSYGYTF. The CDR3 DNA reads TGCGCCAGCAGCCACGAAGCGGGGGTAAGCTATGGCTACACCTTC.

The chain has TRBV6-1 and TRBJ2-3; 7 nucleotides match TRBD1. Germline assignment: CDR1 MNHNS and CDR2 SASEGT. V trimming: 4 bases; J trimming: 0 bases; junction bases outside the gene matches: 7. The CDR3 sequence is 16 residues long. The chain's CDR3 is CASSARDRPSTDTQYF. CDR3 DNA: TGTGCCAGCAGTGCCCGGGACAGACCAAGCACAGATACGCAGTATTTT.

The table lists this clone with a count of one. This rearrangement joins TRBV28 to TRBJ1-3; 9 bases map to TRBD1. The CDR3 is made up of 15 amino acids. Germline CDR1 and CDR2: MDHEN and SYDVKM. Trimming took 3 bases from V and 5 from J; bases not matched to a gene: 5. The CDR3 DNA follows: TGTGCCAGCAGTTTCGACAGGGGGGGTCGAAACACCATATATTTT. Its translation: CASSFDRGGRNTIYF.

J is TRBJ2-1 and V is TRBV4-1, with 8 bases aligning to TRBD2. CDR3 length: 16 residues. The V gene end was trimmed by 3 bases and the J gene end by 4 bases; junction bases not matched to a gene: 8. CDR1 and CDR2 from the germline V gene are MGHRA and YSYEKL. CDR3 in amino acids: CASSQRSGGEYNEQFF. For the CDR3, the DNA is TGCGCCAGCAGCCAGAGGAGCGGGGGAGAATACAATGAGCAGTTCTTC.

The CDR3 loop reads CASSERRGASTDTQYF. The CDR3 DNA reads as TGTGCCAGCAGTGAGAGGCGGGGGGCTAGCACAGATACGCAGTATTTT. The gene calls are TRBV2 and TRBJ2-3; 8 nucleotides match TRBD2. J gave up 0 bases and V 3 bases, and 5 bases lay outside the gene matches. CDR3 length: 16 residues. Germline V gives CDR1 SNHLY, CDR2 FYNNEI. The full variable domain, in which reference TRBV2 and TRBJ2-3 provide the parts outside the CDR3, is EPEVTQTPSHQVTQMGQEVILRCVPISNHLYFYWYRQILGQKVEFLVSFYNNEISEKSEIFDDQFSVERPDGSNFTLKIRSTKLEDSAMYFCASSERRGASTDTQYFGPGTRLTVL.

CDR3 in DNA: TGTGCCAGCAGCCCCTGGACTAGCGGGGTCCAAGAGACCCAGTACTTC. It is translated as CASSPWTSGVQETQYF. The rearrangement joins TRBV7-8 to TRBJ2-5, with 12 bases fitting TRBD2. Unmatched junction bases numbered 5, after V lost 5 bases and J lost 1 base. CDR3 length equals 16 residues. CDR1 and CDR2 (germline): SGHVS, FQNEAQ.

This clone was seen only once. J is TRBJ2-7 and V is TRBV11-2; 9 nucleotides align to TRBD2. The CDR3 extends over 14 amino acids. The trim removed 0 bases at V and 7 bases at J, leaving 4 bases unmatched. Germline V gene sequence: CDR1 SGHAT, CDR2 FQNNGV. Here the CDR3 DNA reads TGTGCCAGCAGCTTAGAAGCGGGGGGCCGTGAGCAGTACTTC. This translates into CASSLEAGGREQYF.

CDR3: CASSETGLALYEQYF. The CDR3 region has the DNA TGTGCCAGCAGTGAAACTGGACTAGCTCTCTACGAGCAGTACTTC. This chain connects TRBV6-1 to TRBJ2-7; 8 positions agree with TRBD2. Germline CDR1 is MNHNS and CDR2 is SASEGT. The CDR3 sequence is 15 residues long. Trimming cost V 2 bases and J 3 bases; bases outside gene matches: 6.

This chain uses TRBV11-1 with TRBJ1-1, with 7 nucleotides matching TRBD1. Germline V lookup: CDR1 SGHAT, CDR2 FQDESV (reference sequence). CDR3 length equals 13 residues. The V gene end was trimmed by 5 bases and the J gene end by 7 bases; junction bases not matched to a gene: 7. CDR3 sequence (DNA): TGTGCCAGCAGCCTTCACCGGGACAGTGAAGCTTTCTTT. This gives the protein CASSLHRDSEAFF.

V gene TRBV7-3 combines with J gene TRBJ2-1; possible D gene TRBD1, 6 bases. With 5 bases removed from V and 2 bases from J, the gap between germline ends came to 16 bases. The CDR3 runs to 16 residues. Germline V lookup: CDR1 SGHTA, CDR2 FQGTGA. The DNA for the CDR3 is TGTGCCAGCAGCCCCGGAGAAGGGGGACCCTACAATGAGCAGTTCTTC. This encodes CASSPGEGGPYNEQFF.

This clone was observed a few times. The rearrangement joins TRBV14 to TRBJ2-7; D unclear. This CDR3 has 13 residues. CDR1 is SGHDN, CDR2 FVKESK, per germline. Deletions cut 1 base from V and 9 bases from J, with 13 bases between. The CDR3, as DNA: TGTGCCAGCAGCCAAGCACGGTGGTTCGGGCAGTACTTC. This gives the protein CASSQARWFGQYF.

The rearrangement joins TRBV4-3 to TRBJ2-7; perhaps TRBD1 as D (6 bases). CDR3 length: 15 amino acids. Deletions cut 0 bases from V and 3 bases from J, with 12 bases between. Germline-derived CDR1 and CDR2 are LGHNA and YSLEER. For the CDR3, the DNA is TGCGCCAGCAGCCAAGAGTTGACAGGAAGCTACGAGCAGTACTTC. Protein: CASSQELTGSYEQYF.

Comments on this clone: Other nucleotide sequences from this sample produce the same CDR3. V is TRBV11-2 and J is TRBJ2-7, with D hard to call. The ends were cut back, 1 base at V and 1 base at J, with 5 bases in the middle. Looked up from germline, CDR1 is SGHAT and CDR2 is FQNNGV. This CDR3 is built from 13 residues. CDR3 residues: CASSLGQSYEQYF. The CDR3 region has the DNA TGTGCCAGCAGCTTAGGGCAGTCCTACGAGCAGTACTTC.

The chain carries TRBV6-1 and TRBJ1-2, with 7 bases that match TRBD1. The CDR3 contains 15 residues. Trimming took 6 bases from V and 1 from J; bases not matched to a gene: 8. Germline V gene sequence: CDR1 MNHNS, CDR2 SASEGT. CDR3 DNA: TGTGCCAGCAGCGCAGACAGGGCCATTAACTATGGCTACACCTTC. As protein: CASSADRAINYGYTF.

The gene calls are TRBV7-3 and TRBJ2-2, with 10 bases that match TRBD2. Per germline, CDR1 SGHTA and CDR2 FQGTGA. The CDR3 runs 16 residues. With V trimmed by 1 base and J by 4 bases, 3 bases remained unmatched. This chain's CDR3 is CASSLRPSGGTGELFF. The CDR3 bases are TGTGCCAGCAGCTTAAGGCCTAGCGGGGGCACCGGGGAGCTGTTTTTT.

The chain is built from TRBV7-3 and TRBJ2-2, with TRBD2 matching over 9 bases. This CDR3 spans 15 amino acids. From germline, CDR1 is SGHTA and CDR2 FQGTGA. The V and J ends lost 2 bases and 6 bases, in that order; junction bases with no gene match: 4. CDR3: CASSLGGLAPGELFF. The CDR3 DNA sequence: TGTGCCAGCAGCTTAGGGGGACTAGCCCCCGGGGAGCTGTTTTTT.

V usage is TRBV20-1 and J usage is TRBJ1-2; D is undetermined. Trimming took off 6 bases at V and 0 bases at J, with 2 bases between the two ends. The CDR3 spans 10 residues. Germline CDR1 is DFQATT and CDR2 is SNEGSKA (reference sequence). In nucleotides, the CDR3 is TGCAGTGCCTCTAACTATGGCTACACCTTC. Encoded protein: CSASNYGYTF.

The J gene is TRBJ2-1, the V gene TRBV19; possibly TRBD1 for D (5 bases). Germline V gene sequence: CDR1 LNHDA, CDR2 SQIVND (reference sequence). The CDR3 has 15 amino acids. Trimming removed 4 bases from V and 0 bases from J, with 10 bases in between. The CDR3 region is CASSTGFGSYNEQFF. DNA for the CDR3: TGTGCCAGTAGTACAGGGTTTGGCTCCTACAATGAGCAGTTCTTC. Based on the CDR3 plus reference TRBV19 and TRBJ2-1, the full variable domain is DGGITQSPKYLFRKEGQNVTLSCEQNLNHDAMYWYRQDPGQGLRLIYYSQIVNDFQKGDIAEGYSVSREKKESFPLTVTSAQKNPTAFYLCASSTGFGSYNEQFFGPGTRLTVL.

J is TRBJ1-6 and V is TRBV5-4; tentative D call: TRBD1 (5 bases). V gave up 5 bases and J gave up 10 bases, with 19 bases separating them. This CDR3 has 15 amino acids. Per germline, CDR1 SGHNT and CDR2 YYREEE (reference sequence). CDR3 DNA: TGTGCCAGCAGTCCAGGGAAAACCCCCCAGTCACCCCTCCACTTT. Translating gives CASSPGKTPQSPLHF.

J is TRBJ2-5 and V is TRBV11-2; unclear D gene. Trimming took off 5 bases at V and 4 bases at J, with 8 bases between the two ends. From germline, CDR1 is SGHAT and CDR2 FQNNGV. The CDR3 runs to 12 residues. The DNA of the CDR3 is TGTGCCAGCAGCCCCACGGGAGAGACCCAGTACTTC. Its protein is CASSPTGETQYF.

V and J are TRBV11-3 and TRBJ2-5; no clear D. The V gene lost 2 bases and the J gene lost 3 bases, with 4 bases spanning the gap. The CDR3 covers 12 residues. Germline V lookup: CDR1 SGHNT, CDR2 YENEEA. In DNA, the CDR3 is TGTGCCAGCAGCTTACCGGAAGAGACCCAGTACTTC. Protein: CASSLPEETQYF.

The CDR3 sequence: CASSQARGSTDTQYF. The CDR3 DNA reads TGCGCCAGCAGCCAAGCAAGGGGGAGCACAGATACGCAGTATTTT. The chain is built from TRBV4-3 and TRBJ2-3; TRBD1 might be the D (6 bases). Trimming removed 1 base from V and 0 bases from J, with 8 bases in between. This CDR3 region has 15 residues. Per the germline V gene, CDR1 is LGHNA and CDR2 is YSLEER.

This sequence joins TRBV28 and TRBJ2-2; tentatively, D is TRBD2 (6 bases). The CDR3 runs to 15 residues. The germline V and J ends were trimmed by 5 bases and 3 bases, with 13 bases remaining between them. Germline assignment: CDR1 MDHEN and CDR2 SYDVKM. The CDR3 reads CASSRDSQYTGELFF. CDR3 nucleotide sequence: TGTGCCAGCAGTCGGGACTCCCAATACACCGGGGAGCTGTTTTTT.

The rearrangement joins TRBV11-2 to TRBJ2-7, with 11 bases that match TRBD1. The germline V gene has CDR1 SGHAT and CDR2 FQNNGV. J lost 3 bases, V lost 2 bases, and 6 bases had no gene match. CDR3 length: 16 residues. The CDR3 sequence is CASSLFGGTGGYEQYF. In nucleotides, the CDR3 is TGTGCCAGCAGCTTATTCGGAGGGACAGGGGGCTACGAGCAGTACTTC.

V usage is TRBV5-4 and J usage is TRBJ2-5; 8 bases are a match to TRBD2. After removal of 4 bases from V and 3 bases from J, the junction contained 8 bases not matched to a gene. Germline V gene data show CDR1 as SGHNT and CDR2 as YYREEE (reference sequence). The CDR3 extends over 15 amino acids. The CDR3 here is CASSVRGVGEETQYF. Here the CDR3 DNA reads TGTGCCAGCAGCGTGCGGGGGGTTGGGGAAGAGACCCAGTACTTC.

V and J are TRBV6-6 and TRBJ2-7; D is perhaps TRBD2 (6 bases). The CDR3 spans 13 residues. Germline loops: CDR1 MNHNY, CDR2 SVGAGI (reference sequence). With 6 bases removed from V and 2 bases from J, the gap between germline ends came to 11 bases. The CDR3 bases are TGTGCCAGCAGGGGAGCGGGTCCCTACGAGCAGTACTTC. Amino acid sequence: CASRGAGPYEQYF.

The rearrangement joins TRBV19 to TRBJ2-5; D perhaps matches TRBD2 (6 bases). The CDR3 contains 15 residues. Germline assignment: CDR1 LNHDA and CDR2 SQIVND (reference sequence). V gave up 10 bases and J gave up 4 bases, with 22 bases separating them. Here the CDR3 reads CATTNGGSNAETQYF. The CDR3 region has the DNA TGTGCCACCACGAACGGGGGAAGTAATGCAGAGACCCAGTACTTC.